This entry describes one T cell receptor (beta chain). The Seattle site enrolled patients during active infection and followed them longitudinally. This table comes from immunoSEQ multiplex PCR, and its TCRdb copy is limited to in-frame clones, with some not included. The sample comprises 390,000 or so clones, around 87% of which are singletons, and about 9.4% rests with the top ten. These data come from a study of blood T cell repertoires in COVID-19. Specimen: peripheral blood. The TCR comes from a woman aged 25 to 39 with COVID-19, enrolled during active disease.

Here the CDR3 DNA reads TGTGCCAGCATCCCGGGAGGGCTTAGAGATACGCAGTATTTT. It is translated as CASIPGGLRDTQYF. V and J are TRBV6-2 or TRBV6-3 and TRBJ2-3; 8 bases map to TRBD2. Per germline, CDR1 MNHEY and CDR2 SVGEGT. The CDR3 is 14 amino acids. Losses at the gene ends were 7 bases for V and 5 bases for J; bases not matched to a gene: 8.